Listed below are T cell receptor beta chains from one sample, sequenced in a study of read filtering for tumor transcriptome and immune sequencing. TCRdb used MiXCR to reprocess the reads, holding one entry per CDR3 protein. The sample carries about 58,000 distinct CDR3 sequences, around an eighth recorded once. The sample taken for sequencing was a population of CD138-negative cells sorted from bone marrow. These receptor sequences come from a donor at least 40 years old with multiple myeloma. CDR3s include the opening cysteine and the closing phenylalanine or tryptophan. A D gene is named only where the DNA matches it firmly. Not every row has a clone size; where given, it reads once, few, many or a size class.

clone_size,v_call,j_call,d_call,cdr3_aa,cdr3_nt
many,TRBV29-1,TRBJ2-1,TRBD2,CSVKRSGGAGNEQFF,TGCAGCGTAAAACGTAGCGGGGGGGCTGGCAATGAGCAGTTCTTC
many,TRBV5-5,TRBJ1-5,TRBD1,CASSWTGTGVWQPQHF,TGTGCCAGCAGCTGGACCGGGACAGGGGTTTGGCAGCCCCAGCATTTT
many,TRBV14,TRBJ1-5,-,CASSQEGRRGNQPQHF,TGTGCCAGCAGCCAAGAAGGGCGGAGGGGTAATCAGCCCCAGCATTTT
many,TRBV5-5,TRBJ2-2,TRBD2,CASSSRLAGGYTGELFF,TGTGCCAGCAGCTCGCGACTAGCGGGGGGTTACACCGGGGAGCTGTTTTTT
-,TRBV29-1,TRBJ2-1,-,CSVGRGSYNEQFF,TGCAGCGTGGGCCGGGGCTCCTACAATGAGCAGTTCTTC
many,TRBV7-9,TRBJ2-5,-,CAFRGQETQYF,TGTGCCTTTCGGGGGCAAGAGACCCAGTACTTC
many,TRBV6-6,TRBJ2-6,-,CASSYSRAGANVLTF,TGTGCCAGCAGTTACTCAAGAGCGGGGGCCAACGTCCTGACTTTC
many,TRBV7-9,TRBJ1-5,-,CASSLALGGAGGNQPQHF,TGTGCCAGCAGCTTAGCGTTGGGGGGGGCTGGAGGCAATCAGCCCCAGCATTTT
few,TRBV10-3,TRBJ1-1,-,CAISVGQVNTEAFF,TGTGCCATCAGTGTAGGGCAGGTGAACACTGAAGCTTTCTTT
many,TRBV11-1,TRBJ2-2,TRBD1,CASSLGDRTNTGELFF,TGTGCCAGCAGCTTAGGGGACAGGACGAACACCGGGGAGCTGTTTTTT
many,TRBV7-2,TRBJ1-5,-,CASSSSAGGGNQPQHF,TGTGCCAGCAGCTCCTCGGCGGGCGGGGGCAATCAGCCCCAGCATTTT
many,TRBV5-1,TRBJ1-2,-,CASSPGPEGVGYTF,TGCGCCAGCAGCCCTGGCCCCGAGGGCGTTGGCTACACCTTC
many,TRBV5-1,TRBJ1-4,-,CASSLDLTSNEKLFF,TGCGCCAGCAGCTTGGATCTTACTTCTAATGAAAAACTGTTTTTT
many,TRBV6-5,TRBJ2-1,-,CASSLAGVYNEQFF,TGTGCCAGCAGTTTGGCCGGGGTCTACAATGAGCAGTTCTTC
many,TRBV7-9,TRBJ1-1,-,CASSSGSQGNEAFF,TGTGCCAGCAGCTCCGGATCTCAGGGAAATGAAGCTTTCTTT
many,TRBV5-1,TRBJ2-3,-,CASTVGGPTDTQYF,TGCGCCAGCACCGTTGGGGGGCCCACAGATACGCAGTATTTT
many,TRBV5-1,TRBJ1-1,-,CASSLVSLNTEAFF,TGCGCCAGCAGCTTGGTCAGCTTGAACACTGAAGCTTTCTTT
many,TRBV29-1,TRBJ2-7,TRBD1,CSVPSTGDSYEQYF,TGCAGCGTTCCTTCTACAGGGGACTCCTACGAGCAGTACTTC
-,TRBV4-1,TRBJ1-4,-,CASSRKRGGEGDKLFF,TGCGCCAGCAGCCGCAAGAGAGGAGGGGAAGGAGATAAACTGTTTTTT
-,TRBV6-5,TRBJ2-5,-,CASSYYASKETQYF,TGTGCCAGCAGTTACTATGCGAGTAAAGAGACCCAGTACTTC
many,TRBV9,TRBJ1-5,-,CASSVGQSNQPQHF,TGTGCCAGCAGCGTAGGTCAGTCCAATCAGCCCCAGCATTTT
many,TRBV5-1,TRBJ1-1,TRBD1,CASSPGQVMNTEAFF,TGCGCCAGCAGCCCTGGACAGGTCATGAACACTGAAGCTTTCTTT